The rows below give T cell receptor beta chains drawn from one sample of a study of beta chain features in type 1 diabetes. The protocol was immunoSEQ multiplex PCR, while the TCRdb copy is restricted to in-frame clones and leaves out a portion. This sample has 150,000 to 170,000 clones, with 8.1% found just once. The sample consisted of central memory CD4+ T cells from blood. Source of these receptors: a man in his late teens or twenties in good health. Each CDR3 is given with its conserved first and last residue. Fields, in order: J gene, clone size, V gene, D gene, CDR3 DNA, CDR3 protein. The D gene is left open where the match is weak. Clone size, where shown, is once, few, many, or a class for clones that have expanded.

>TRBJ2-7|NA|TRBV10-3|NA
TGTGCCATCAGTCCGTTGGGCGCCCTATCCTACGAGCAGTACTTC
CAISPLGALSYEQYF
>TRBJ2-5|NA|TRBV7-7|TRBD2
TGTGCTAGCAGCTTAGCTAGCGGGAGTGGGGAGACCCAGTACTTC
CASSLASGSGETQYF
>TRBJ1-1|NA|TRBV29-1|NA
TGCAGCGTTGAAGCGACTTTTGAAGCTTTCTTT
CSVEATFEAFF
>TRBJ2-3|few|TRBV29-1|TRBD1
TGCAGCGTTGAACCAGTCGGCGGACGGGGACAGGGAATGGATACGCAGTATTTT
CSVEPVGGRGQGMDTQYF
>TRBJ1-5|NA|TRBV9|TRBD1
TGTGCCAGCAGCGGGGACAGTTATAGCAATCAGCCCCAGCATTTT
CASSGDSYSNQPQHF
>TRBJ2-7|few|TRBV11-2|NA
TGTGCCAGCAGCCCCAGTCAGAAGCAGTACTTC
CASSPSQKQYF
>TRBJ2-7|few|TRBV18|TRBD2
TGTGCCAGCTCATCTCCGGGACTAGCGGGAGGTTACGAGCAGTACTTC
CASSSPGLAGGYEQYF
>TRBJ1-1|NA|TRBV7-2|NA
TGTGCCAGCAGCTTAGTCAGGGGCACTGAAGCTTTCTTT
CASSLVRGTEAFF
>TRBJ2-5|few|TRBV25-1|TRBD1
TGTGCCAGCAGTGAGGGGTGGCAGGGGGCGAGAGAGACCCAGTACTTC
CASSEGWQGARETQYF
>TRBJ1-4|NA|TRBV15|TRBD1
TGTGCCACCAGCTCACAAGGGCAGGGGGGACTGTTTTTT
CATSSQGQGGLFF
>TRBJ2-3|few|TRBV7-8|NA
TGTGCCAGCAGCTCACCAGCGAGGGGCACAGATACGCAGTATTTT
CASSSPARGTDTQYF